A selection of T cell receptor beta chains follows, all from one sample in a study of T cell responses to AZD1222 COVID-19 vaccine. Generated by immunoSEQ multiplex PCR, the TCRdb table keeps only in-frame clones and is missing some. The sample lists roughly 110,000 clones, around nine tenths occurring once. Source: peripheral blood, taken 28 days after the second AZD1222 dose. These receptors were collected from an adult who received the AZD1222 COVID-19 vaccine. Both conserved end residues are part of each CDR3. A D gene is named only where the DNA matches it firmly. The listing skips clone size in some rows; elsewhere it reads once, few, many or a size class.

j_call clone_size d_call v_call cdr3_nt cdr3_aa
TRBJ1-1 . . TRBV6-5 TGTGCCAGCAGCCACCGGTTTGGGGTGTACACTGAAGCTTTCTTT CASSHRFGVYTEAFF
TRBJ1-1 . . TRBV18 TGTGCCAGCTCAATTTACAGGGAAACTGAAGCTTTCTTT CASSIYRETEAFF
TRBJ1-2 . . TRBV5-1 TGCGCCAGCAGCCAAGGGGAGTCCCGAGGGGGCTACACCTTC CASSQGESRGGYTF
TRBJ2-2 few . TRBV5-4 TGTGCCAGCAGCTTTGCCCAGAGGTCCACCGGGGAGCTGTTTTTT CASSFAQRSTGELFF
TRBJ2-3 . . TRBV6-2/TRBV6-3 TGTGCCAGCAGCCGCTACAGCACAGATACGCAGTATTTT CASSRYSTDTQYF
TRBJ2-7 . . TRBV5-4 TGTGCCAGCAGCTCAACCGGGACGAATCTCTACGAGCAGTACTTC CASSSTGTNLYEQYF
TRBJ2-5 . . TRBV7-6 TGTGCCAGCAGCCCGGGGACGGAAGAGACCCAGTACTTC CASSPGTEETQYF
TRBJ2-2 . TRBD1 TRBV28 TGTGCCAGCAGTTTGAGGGGGCAGGGCCGGGAGCTGTTTTTT CASSLRGQGRELFF
TRBJ1-5 . . TRBV5-5 TGTGCCAGCAGCCAATTCCGGGACCCTAGGGGCAATCAGCCCCAGCATTTT CASSQFRDPRGNQPQHF
TRBJ1-5 . . TRBV19 TGTGCCAGTAGAAACAGAAATCAGCCCCAGCATTTT CASRNRNQPQHF
TRBJ1-4 . . TRBV11-2 TGTGCCAGCAGCACTCGACCGGGACAAAGAATTCCAACTAATGAAAAACTGTTTTTT CASSTRPGQRIPTNEKLFF
TRBJ1-1 . . TRBV19 TGTGCCAGTAGTATACAGGGGAAGGGCACTGAAGCTTTCTTT CASSIQGKGTEAFF
TRBJ1-2 . . TRBV5-1 TGCGCCAGCAGCTTGGGGGAAGCGGGCTATGGCTACACCTTC CASSLGEAGYGYTF
TRBJ2-1 . . TRBV2 TGTGCCAGCAACCAGGGGACTAAAAATGAGCAGTTCTTC CASNQGTKNEQFF
TRBJ1-1 . . TRBV18 TGTGCCAGCTCACCACTCGGACAGAACACTGAAGCTTTCTTT CASSPLGQNTEAFF
TRBJ1-2 . TRBD1 TRBV19 TGTGCCAGCCTGGGGACAGACGGGCTCTATGGCTACACCTTC CASLGTDGLYGYTF
TRBJ1-2 . . TRBV3-1/TRBV3-2 TGTGCCAGCAGCCAAGGTTATGGCTACACCTTC CASSQGYGYTF
TRBJ2-7 . TRBD1 TRBV2 TGTGCCAGCAGTCGAGCCAGGGGGCTTGGGTACGAGCAGTACTTC CASSRARGLGYEQYF
TRBJ1-3 few . TRBV4-3 TGCGCCAGCAGCCAAGATGGGGGCTCTGGAAACACCATATATTTT CASSQDGGSGNTIYF
TRBJ2-7 . . TRBV29-1 TGCAGCGTTAAGCCCCGAGGAATGGAGCAGTACTTC CSVKPRGMEQYF
TRBJ2-4 . . TRBV5-1 TGCGCCAGCAGCTTGGGTGGCCACAGGGAGGTAAACATTCAGTACTTC CASSLGGHREVNIQYF
TRBJ2-7 . . TRBV5-4 TGTGCCAGCAGCTTGGTAGGGGCGAGCTCCTACGAGCAGTACTTC CASSLVGASSYEQYF
TRBJ1-4 . . TRBV3-1/TRBV3-2 TGTGCCAGCAGTTATAGTCCGGAGAAACTGTTTTTT CASSYSPEKLFF
TRBJ2-7 . . TRBV5-1 TGCGCCAGCAGCTTGGCCGCTTTATCCTACGAGCAGTACTTC CASSLAALSYEQYF
TRBJ1-6 . . TRBV3-1/TRBV3-2 TGTGCCAGCAGCCAAGGATTACACCCCGCGCTCCTCCACTTT CASSQGLHPALLHF
TRBJ2-7 . TRBD2 TRBV11-2 TGTGCCAGCAGCTTAGCAGGGACTATCGACTCCTACGAGCAGTACTTC CASSLAGTIDSYEQYF
TRBJ2-7 . . TRBV3-1/TRBV3-2 TGTGCCAGCAGCCAAGTAGGAGGGGGCAACGAGCAGTACTTC CASSQVGGGNEQYF
TRBJ2-1 . . TRBV5-4 TGTGCCAGCAGCTTGGATGACCTAAGAGAGCAGTTCTTC CASSLDDLREQFF
TRBJ2-5 . TRBD2 TRBV14 TGTGCCAGCAGCCGGGGACTAGCGGGACCTCAACCGACCCAGTACTTC CASSRGLAGPQPTQYF
TRBJ2-3 . . TRBV12-5 TGTGCTAGTGGTTTGGTAGCGGCTCTAAGCACAGATACGCAGTATTTT CASGLVAALSTDTQYF
TRBJ2-3 . . TRBV12-3/TRBV12-4 TGTGCCAGCAGTTTTGGGGGTGCAGATACGCAGTATTTT CASSFGGADTQYF
TRBJ2-3 . . TRBV25-1 TGTGCCAGCAGTGAATCGGGCGGTAGCACAGATACGCAGTATTTT CASSESGGSTDTQYF
TRBJ2-1 . . TRBV27 TGTGCCAGCAGTCTCAGGGTCGGTGAGCAGTTCTTC CASSLRVGEQFF
TRBJ1-1 few . TRBV28 TGTGCCAGCAGTTTACTGGTTGGGGACCAAGCTTTCTTT CASSLLVGDQAFF
TRBJ2-3 . . TRBV5-1 TGCGCCAGCAGCTTGTCCCTAGGAAGCACAGATACGCAGTATTTT CASSLSLGSTDTQYF
TRBJ1-2 . . TRBV19 TGTGCCAGTAGGGAAAAAGCTAACTATGGCTACACCTTC CASREKANYGYTF
TRBJ2-7 few . TRBV6-1 TGTGCCAGCAGTGAGAACCGGGCTAGCTCCTACGAGCAGTACTTC CASSENRASSYEQYF
TRBJ2-3 . . TRBV5-5 TGTGCCAGCAGCTTGGAAGATACGCAGTATTTT CASSLEDTQYF
TRBJ2-7 . . TRBV18 TGTGCCAGCTCCCTTTTAGAGTACGAGCAGTACTTC CASSLLEYEQYF
TRBJ1-3 once . TRBV7-9 TGTGCCAGCAGCTTGAGGGACGGCTCTGGAAACACCATATATTTT CASSLRDGSGNTIYF
TRBJ2-7 . . TRBV12-3/TRBV12-4 TGTGCCAGCAGTCCTAGGGCATACGAGCAGTACTTC CASSPRAYEQYF
TRBJ1-6 once . TRBV2 TGTGCCAGCAGTGAGGACAGCGATTCACCCCTCCACTTT CASSEDSDSPLHF
TRBJ1-2 . . TRBV30 TGTGCCTGGAGTGTGAAGGTCGAAGACTATGGCTACACCTTC CAWSVKVEDYGYTF
TRBJ2-3 . . TRBV7-2 TGTGCCAGCAGCCTTGACAGAGACGTAAGCACAGATACGCAGTATTTT CASSLDRDVSTDTQYF
TRBJ1-3 once . TRBV19 TGTGCCAGTAGTATTGGGGTCGGGCCAGCGTCGAAAGAGTGGTTT CASSIGVGPASKEWF